These 29 T cell receptor beta chains came from one sample sequenced in a study of somatic mutations in cytotoxic T cells in rheumatoid arthritis. Profiling relied on immunoSEQ multiplex PCR, and the TCRdb table lists in-frame clones only, not all of them. This table has about 26,000 clones, 82% appearing once. The sequenced sample was CD8+ T cells sorted from blood. The receptors here all came from a man in his fifties in good health.

This chain uses TRBV10-2 with TRBJ2-7, with 8 bases fitting TRBD1. CDR1 and CDR2 from the germline V gene are WSHSY and SAAADI. Losses at the gene ends were 1 base for V and 7 bases for J; bases not matched to a gene: 9. The CDR3 has 15 amino acids. CDR3 region: CASSEFYQGAGEQYF. The CDR3 bases are TGCGCCAGCAGTGAGTTTTATCAGGGGGCGGGGGAGCAGTACTTC.

This chain connects TRBV6-5 to TRBJ2-5, with unresolved D. This CDR3 region has 14 residues. Per germline, CDR1 MNHEY and CDR2 SVGAGI. V lost 2 bases to trimming and J lost 3 bases, with 10 bases between them. The CDR3 bases are TGTGCCAGCAGTTACATGGCAGAAGAAGAGACCCAGTACTTC. Amino acids: CASSYMAEEETQYF.

The chain joins TRBV10-3 to TRBJ2-1; D is uncertain. This CDR3 is built from 14 residues. Germline loops: CDR1 ENHRY, CDR2 SYGVKD. The germline V and J ends were trimmed by 0 bases and 4 bases, with 7 bases remaining between them. CDR3 sequence: CAISESQLYNEQFF. CDR3 nucleotides: TGTGCCATCAGTGAGTCACAGCTTTACAATGAGCAGTTCTTC.

This chain joins TRBV2 and TRBJ1-3; 9 positions agree with TRBD1. With V trimmed by 6 bases and J by 8 bases, 8 bases remained unmatched. Looked up from germline, CDR1 is SNHLY and CDR2 is FYNNEI. The CDR3 is made up of 14 amino acids. DNA of the CDR3: TGTGCCAGCAGCCTCCGGGACAGGGTGGACACCATATATTTT. It encodes CASSLRDRVDTIYF.

V is TRBV9 and J is TRBJ2-7; D is unresolved. CDR1 and CDR2 (germline): SGDLS, YYNGEE. V dropped 0 bases and J dropped 0 bases, with 4 bases sitting between them. The CDR3 sequence is 13 residues long. This CDR3 reads CASSVGNSYEQYF. The CDR3 DNA reads TGTGCCAGCAGCGTAGGAAACTCCTACGAGCAGTACTTC.

The count of this clone is one. This chain connects TRBV30 to TRBJ2-5; weak D call: TRBD2 (6 bases). TRBJ2-7 explains the end of the DNA better; the J call may be wrong. CDR1 and CDR2 (germline): GTSNPN, SVGIG (reference sequence). The CDR3 totals 13 residues. CDR3 coding DNA: TGTGCCTGGAGTGTTCGGGGGATCTACGAGCAGTACTTC. Its protein product is CAWSVRGIYEQYF.

The rearrangement joins TRBV13 to TRBJ2-7, with D possibly being TRBD2 (5 bases). The CDR3 consists of 15 residues. Per germline, CDR1 PRHDT and CDR2 FYEKMQ (reference sequence). V gave up 5 bases and J gave up 2 bases, with 16 bases separating them. CDR3 loop: CASSALLVFPYEQYF. The CDR3 DNA reads TGTGCCAGCAGCGCGCTACTAGTATTCCCCTACGAGCAGTACTTC.

The J gene is TRBJ2-7, the V gene TRBV7-8; 7 bases agree with TRBD2. Germline CDR1 reads SGHVS; CDR2 reads FQNEAQ. The CDR3 has 14 amino acids. V lost 4 bases, J lost 0 bases, and 3 bases stayed unmatched. CDR3 in amino acids: CASSSPSGSYEQYF. The CDR3 DNA reads as TGTGCCAGCAGCTCGCCTAGCGGCTCCTACGAGCAGTACTTC.

V is TRBV11-2 and J is TRBJ2-7, with no clear D. V lost 1 base to trimming and J lost 12 bases, with 16 bases between them. Germline assignment: CDR1 SGHAT and CDR2 FQNNGV. This CDR3 has 13 residues. CDR3 nucleotide sequence: TGTGCCAGCAGCTTAGCCCCGTCCCTCCCGGCGTACTTC. It specifies CASSLAPSLPAYF.

The CDR3, as DNA: TGTGCCAGCAGCCCAAGGACGGACTCTCGCTATGAGCAGTTCTTC. Amino acid sequence: CASSPRTDSRYEQFF. The chain carries TRBV11-3 and TRBJ2-1; D may be TRBD2 (5 bases). Trimming shortened V by 5 bases and J by 8 bases, and 19 bases separated the two germline ends. The CDR3 is 15 residues long. The germline V gene encodes CDR1 SGHNT and CDR2 YENEEA. The whole variable domain, filled in from reference TRBV11-3 and TRBJ2-1, reads EAGVVQSPRYKIIEKKQPVAFWCNPISGHNTLYWYLQNLGQGPELLIRYENEEAVDDSQLPKDRFSAERLKGVDSTLKIQPAELGDSAVYLCASSPRTDSRYEQFFGPGTRLTVL.

This rearrangement joins TRBV11-3 to TRBJ2-1, with 7 bases matching TRBD2. This CDR3 comprises 14 residues. Germline CDR1 reads SGHNT; CDR2 reads YENEEA. V trimming: 4 bases; J trimming: 6 bases; junction bases outside the gene matches: 6. Written as DNA, the CDR3 is TGTGCCAGCAGCTATGGACTAGAGGGCAATGAGCAGTTCTTC. Translated, it gives CASSYGLEGNEQFF.

The rearrangement joins TRBV9 to TRBJ2-4; 8 bases match TRBD1. The germline V gene encodes CDR1 SGDLS and CDR2 YYNGEE. J was trimmed by 2 bases and V by 4 bases; bases with no gene match: 8. This CDR3 contains 16 residues. CDR3 DNA: TGTGCCAGCAGCCCCCGACAGGGGAAGTCCAAAAACATTCAGTACTTC. It yields the protein CASSPRQGKSKNIQYF.

This chain links TRBV6-6 with TRBJ1-1; a possible D gene is TRBD1 (6 bases). Germline CDR1 MNHNY, CDR2 SVGAGI (reference sequence). V was shortened by 11 bases and J by 4 bases, with 14 bases between the two germline ends. There are 12 residues in the CDR3. The CDR3 DNA reads TGTGCCGCACACGACAGGAGCACTGAAGCTTTCTTT. Amino acids: CAAHDRSTEAFF.

The chain recombines TRBV6-5 with TRBJ1-2; D not certain. Germline assignment: CDR1 MNHEY and CDR2 SVGAGI. V lost 4 bases and J 2 bases, leaving 8 bases between the germline ends. CDR3 size: 13 residues. The CDR3 coding sequence is TGTGCCAGCAGTTCTACATCCAACTATGGCTACACCTTC. Amino acids: CASSSTSNYGYTF.

This clone came up once. The rearrangement uses TRBV27 and TRBJ1-1; D unresolved. V lost 7 bases to trimming and J lost 1 base, with 10 bases between them. CDR1 MNHEY and CDR2 SMNVEV come from the germline V gene (reference sequence). This CDR3 has 13 residues. The CDR3 reads CASKTATNTEAFF. The CDR3 nucleotides read TGTGCCAGCAAAACAGCAACGAACACTGAAGCTTTCTTT.

The CDR3 DNA follows: TGTGCCAGCAGAGGGAGCTATGGCTACACCTTC. Translation: CASRGSYGYTF. The chain couples TRBV2 to TRBJ1-2; D remains unclear. The CDR3 spans 11 residues. Trimming took 6 bases from V and 4 from J, leaving 6 bases between them. Germline assignment: CDR1 SNHLY and CDR2 FYNNEI.

The V and J genes are TRBV9 and TRBJ1-4; D gene uncertain. The V and J ends lost 2 bases and 4 bases respectively, with 12 bases between them. Germline V gene sequence: CDR1 SGDLS, CDR2 YYNGEE. The CDR3 runs to 15 residues. CDR3 protein: CASSVSGRSNEKLFF. CDR3 nucleotides: TGTGCCAGCAGCGTCTCGGGTAGGAGTAATGAAAAACTGTTTTTT. Full variable domain (remainder filled in from reference TRBV9 and TRBJ1-4): DSGVTQTPKHLITATGQRVTLRCSPRSGDLSVYWYQQSLDQGLQFLIQYYNGEERAKGNILERFSAQQFPDLHSELNLSSLELGDSALYFCASSVSGRSNEKLFFGSGTQLSVL.

This chain connects TRBV7-9 to TRBJ1-1, with D possibly being TRBD1 (5 bases). This CDR3 region has 14 residues. In germline, CDR1 is SEHNR, CDR2 FQNEAQ (reference sequence). V gave up 1 base and J gave up 5 bases, with 11 bases separating them. The CDR3 coding sequence is TGTGCCAGCAGCTTAGTGGGCGGGGGTACTGAAGCTTTCTTT. Translated: CASSLVGGGTEAFF.

The gene calls are TRBV2 and TRBJ2-3; D unresolved. The CDR3 length is 14 residues. V shed 3 bases and J shed 2 bases, with 9 bases lying between them. Germline CDR1 is SNHLY and CDR2 is FYNNEI. CDR3 protein: CASSDPSLTDTQYF. The DNA for the CDR3 is TGTGCCAGCAGTGATCCGAGCCTCACAGATACGCAGTATTTT.

J is TRBJ2-7 and V is TRBV9; D ambiguous. CDR1 SGDLS and CDR2 YYNGEE come from the germline V gene. Between the trimmed V and J ends, which lost 8 bases and 4 bases, there was a span of 16 bases. This CDR3 has 13 amino acids. The CDR3 loop is CASSTGPRYEQYF. The CDR3 bases are TGTGCCAGTAGTACCGGGCCCAGATACGAGCAGTACTTC.

The rearrangement joins TRBV11-3 to TRBJ2-7; possibly TRBD1 for D (5 bases). Germline V gene sequence: CDR1 SGHNT, CDR2 YENEEA. This CDR3 has 15 residues. V was pared by 3 bases and J by 5 bases, with 17 bases between. DNA for the CDR3: TGTGCCAGCAGCTTGTCCCCAGGCAGGGCCAACGAGCAGTACTTC. Translation gives CASSLSPGRANEQYF.

V gene TRBV20-1 combines with J gene TRBJ2-7; the D gene is possibly TRBD1 (5 bases). The CDR3 is 11 amino acids. V was trimmed by 5 bases and J by 0 bases, leaving 5 bases between them. The V gene's germline CDR1 is DFQATT and CDR2 SNEGSKA (reference sequence). CDR3 loop: CSAGASYEQYF. The CDR3 DNA follows: TGCAGTGCTGGGGCCTCCTACGAGCAGTACTTC.

The chain joins TRBV15 to TRBJ2-7; D is perhaps TRBD2 (5 bases). The CDR3 length is 14 residues. V gave up 1 base and J gave up 0 bases, with 7 bases separating them. The germline gives CDR1 LNHNV, CDR2 YYDKDF (reference sequence). The CDR3 region is CATSRVEGSYEQYF. DNA of the CDR3: TGTGCCACCAGCAGAGTAGAGGGCTCCTACGAGCAGTACTTC.

CDR3 in amino acids: CASSPLAGAGNEQYF. CDR3 DNA: TGCGCCAGCAGCCCCTTGGCGGGAGCTGGAAACGAGCAGTACTTC. V is TRBV4-1 and J is TRBJ2-7, with 7 bases matching TRBD2. CDR1 and CDR2 from the germline V gene are MGHRA and YSYEKL. V shed 4 bases and J 5 bases; nucleotides not matched to a gene: 11. The CDR3 spans 15 residues.

Concerning this clone itself: The same CDR3 is also encoded by other DNA sequences in this sample. The V gene is TRBV5-6, the J gene TRBJ2-7, with 9 bases matching TRBD2. Germline V CDR1 and CDR2: SGHDT, YYEEEE. The trim removed 0 bases at V and 2 bases at J, leaving 3 bases unmatched. The CDR3 length is 15 residues. The CDR3 loop reads CASSLGLAGTYEQYF. The CDR3 DNA reads as TGTGCCAGCAGCTTGGGGCTAGCGGGGACCTACGAGCAGTACTTC.

V gene TRBV11-3 combines with J gene TRBJ2-5; TRBD1 agrees at 8 bases. After removal of 6 bases from V and 2 bases from J, the junction contained 11 bases not matched to a gene. Per the germline V gene, CDR1 is SGHNT and CDR2 is YENEEA. The CDR3 length is 16 residues. CDR3: CASSLRGTGLQETQYF. The DNA of the CDR3 is TGTGCCAGCAGTTTAAGGGGGACAGGTCTTCAAGAGACCCAGTACTTC. Complete variable domain (other parts from reference TRBV11-3 and TRBJ2-5): EAGVVQSPRYKIIEKKQPVAFWCNPISGHNTLYWYLQNLGQGPELLIRYENEEAVDDSQLPKDRFSAERLKGVDSTLKIQPAELGDSAVYLCASSLRGTGLQETQYFGPGTRLLVL.

This clone was found once. V usage is TRBV10-3 and J usage is TRBJ1-2; the match to TRBD1 covers 9 bases. Germline V gene lookup returns CDR1 ENHRY and CDR2 SYGVKD. The CDR3 is 16 residues long. Trimming at V came to 0 bases and at J to 1 base, leaving 3 bases not matched to a gene. CDR3 in DNA: TGTGCCATCAGTGAGTCGGGGACAGGGAATAACTATGGCTACACCTTC. This sequence encodes CAISESGTGNNYGYTF.

The chain is built from TRBV30 and TRBJ1-1, with no clear D. CDR3 length: 13 amino acids. Trimming left V 0 bases short and J 2 bases short, with 7 bases between. Per germline, CDR1 GTSNPN and CDR2 SVGIG (reference sequence). The CDR3 bases are TGTGCCTGGAGTGTAGGAATTAACACTGAAGCTTTCTTT. Encoded protein: CAWSVGINTEAFF.

The V call is TRBV10-3, the J call TRBJ1-2; no definite D call. CDR3 length: 11 residues. Trimming removed 10 bases from V and 5 bases from J, with 11 bases in between. The germline V gene has CDR1 ENHRY and CDR2 SYGVKD. CDR3 DNA sequence: TGTGCCACCCAGGACCTTTATGGCTACACCTTC. It is translated as CATQDLYGYTF.